This T cell receptor beta chain was documented in a study of post-analysis software for immune sequencing data. This CDR3 contains 14 residues. The germline V gene has CDR1 PRHDT and CDR2 FYEKMQ (reference sequence). A word on this clonotype: Its matching antigen is unknown. One end of the junction varies from germline; a read error may be responsible.

Study results and caveats: Under F measure analysis, samples from one preparation batch co-clustered strongly. TRBV5-6, TRBV5-1 and TRBV20-1 were among roughly five TRBV segments more frequent in patients than controls.

Carried by the TCR beta cDNA libraries were unique molecular identifiers. TCRdb passed the PCR reads through MiXCR, listing each CDR3 protein once. Of about 540,000 distinct CDR3 sequences listed, under 40% were seen once; the top ten hold around 6%. The chain recombines TRBV13 with TRBJ1-2, with TRBD1 identical over 9 bases. The sequencing sample was made of blood. The TCR comes from a girl aged 2 to 17 with multiple sclerosis. The CDR3 bases are TGTGCCAGCAGCATAGGGACAGGGACCGGTGGCTACACCTTC. This gives the protein CASSIGTGTGGYTF. The full variable domain, its missing parts supplied by reference TRBV13 and TRBJ1-2, is AAGVIQSPRHLIKEKRETATLKCYPIPRHDTVYWYQQGPGQDPQFLISFYEKMQSDKGSIPDRFSAQQFSDYHSELNMSSLELGDSALYFCASSIGTGTGGYTFGSGTRLTVV.